A selection of T cell receptor beta chains follows, all from one sample in a study of cytomegalovirus exposure and HLA in healthy donors. Clones were read by immunoSEQ multiplex PCR, and TCRdb kept only the in-frame ones, dropping some. Here the sample spans roughly 56,000 clones, about 92% being singletons. What was sequenced was PBMCs. All receptors derive from a woman under 30 in good health and CMV-seropositive. CDR3s leave out the opening cysteine and the closing phenylalanine or tryptophan. The D gene is left open where the match is weak.

d_gene: TRBD1; v_gene: TRBV28; j_gene: TRBJ1-1; CDR3aa: ASSLWGQGAMNTEAF
d_gene: TRBD1; v_gene: TRBV5-1; j_gene: TRBJ1-1; CDR3aa: ASSLGDRGIRNTEAF
d_gene: -; v_gene: TRBV7-9; j_gene: TRBJ2-7; CDR3aa: ASRRSSYEQY
d_gene: -; v_gene: TRBV5-6; j_gene: TRBJ2-1; CDR3aa: ASSLSAVSSYNEQF
d_gene: -; v_gene: TRBV28; j_gene: TRBJ1-4; CDR3aa: ASSTGGGYEKLF
d_gene: -; v_gene: TRBV2; j_gene: TRBJ1-4; CDR3aa: ASSAGENEKLF
d_gene: TRBD1; v_gene: TRBV9; j_gene: TRBJ2-1; CDR3aa: ASSVVGTGGHNEQF
d_gene: TRBD1; v_gene: TRBV19; j_gene: TRBJ2-3; CDR3aa: ASTPGTAAFTDTQY
d_gene: -; v_gene: TRBV7-6; j_gene: TRBJ1-5; CDR3aa: ASSPHEGGGPQPQH
d_gene: TRBD1; v_gene: TRBV5-1; j_gene: TRBJ1-2; CDR3aa: ASSLEPSGTGFGYT
d_gene: -; v_gene: TRBV11-2; j_gene: TRBJ1-3; CDR3aa: ASSLDRFSGNTIY
d_gene: -; v_gene: TRBV19; j_gene: TRBJ2-5; CDR3aa: ATNDRFQETQY
d_gene: -; v_gene: TRBV5-1; j_gene: TRBJ1-6; CDR3aa: ASSLQGFNSPLH
d_gene: -; v_gene: TRBV7-9; j_gene: TRBJ1-2; CDR3aa: ASSLEGHYNYGYT
d_gene: TRBD2; v_gene: TRBV27; j_gene: TRBJ2-3; CDR3aa: ASRERGRDTQY
d_gene: -; v_gene: TRBV20-1; j_gene: TRBJ1-2; CDR3aa: SHSQYGYT
d_gene: -; v_gene: TRBV5-1; j_gene: TRBJ2-7; CDR3aa: ASSLESGYEQY
d_gene: -; v_gene: TRBV10-2; j_gene: TRBJ1-2; CDR3aa: ASSPGVGVGGYT
d_gene: -; v_gene: TRBV2; j_gene: TRBJ1-3; CDR3aa: ASKWEHQGSGNTIY
d_gene: -; v_gene: TRBV27; j_gene: TRBJ1-4; CDR3aa: ASSPTVNNEKLF
d_gene: TRBD1; v_gene: TRBV18; j_gene: TRBJ2-3; CDR3aa: ASKLGQGTNTQY
d_gene: -; v_gene: TRBV6-6; j_gene: TRBJ1-5; CDR3aa: ASSEGAQPQH
d_gene: -; v_gene: TRBV7-9; j_gene: TRBJ2-3; CDR3aa: ASSLPLTDTQY
d_gene: -; v_gene: TRBV14; j_gene: TRBJ1-1; CDR3aa: ASSQEGALNTEAF
d_gene: -; v_gene: TRBV5-1; j_gene: TRBJ1-4; CDR3aa: ASSSRDNPRREKLF
d_gene: -; v_gene: TRBV5-1; j_gene: TRBJ2-5; CDR3aa: ASSLQETQY
d_gene: TRBD2; v_gene: TRBV4-1; j_gene: TRBJ2-3; CDR3aa: ASSPLLAGGNTDTQY
d_gene: -; v_gene: TRBV5-1; j_gene: TRBJ2-3; CDR3aa: ASSFRDRSTDTQY